Below are 8 T cell receptor beta chains sequenced from a single sample in a study of shared clonotypes between healthy human individuals. TCRdb's copy holds only in-frame clones and misses some; the assay was immunoSEQ multiplex PCR. Of roughly 2.6 million clones detected, about 92% appear once; the ten largest clones hold roughly 0.15%. What was sequenced was naive CD4+ T cells sorted from blood. As for subset: CD45RA+ positively selected. These receptors originate from a man aged 18 to 30 in good health.

The chain employs TRBV7-9 and TRBJ2-3; D ambiguous. The CDR3 has 15 residues. V was cut by 3 bases and J by 4 bases, with 14 bases left in between. Germline lookup yields CDR1 SEHNR and CDR2 FQNEAQ (reference sequence). CDR3 nucleotides: TGTGCCAGCAGCTTTCTCCTATTGGTGTCAGATACGCAGTATTTT. It translates to CASSFLLLVSDTQYF.

This sequence joins TRBV19 and TRBJ1-2; TRBD1 is a possible D gene (6 bases). Per the germline V gene, CDR1 is LNHDA and CDR2 is SQIVND (reference sequence). The CDR3 length is 15 residues. V was clipped by 8 bases and J by 0 bases, with 16 bases between them. The CDR3 reads CASVRTVTSNYGYTF. CDR3 nucleotides: TGTGCCAGTGTCAGGACAGTTACTTCTAACTATGGCTACACCTTC.

This chain connects TRBV28 to TRBJ1-6; TRBD1 matches 7 bases. This CDR3 spans 18 amino acids. Germline-derived CDR1 and CDR2 are MDHEN and SYDVKM. V lost 1 base, J lost 7 bases, and 13 bases stayed unmatched. CDR3 DNA sequence: TGTGCCAGCAGTTTATTGTGGGACGGACAGGCCAAGAATTCACCCCTCCACTTT. The encoded protein is CASSLLWDGQAKNSPLHF.

The chain recombines TRBV7-9 with TRBJ1-4; maybe TRBD1 (5 bases). The CDR3 has 13 residues. The germline V and J ends were trimmed by 5 bases and 6 bases, with 10 bases remaining between them. Germline V gene lookup returns CDR1 SEHNR and CDR2 FQNEAQ (reference sequence). In nucleotides, the CDR3 is TGTGCCAGCAGCCAGAGGGACTATGAAAAACTGTTTTTT. It specifies CASSQRDYEKLFF.

Note on this clone: This sample also contains other DNA sequences that code for the same CDR3. The chain is built from TRBV5-1 and TRBJ2-5; D unclear. Looked up from germline, CDR1 is SGHRS and CDR2 is YFSETQ. Trimming pared 5 bases from V and 1 base from J, leaving 6 bases between. The CDR3 is made up of 12 amino acids. This chain's CDR3 is CASSFSQETQYF. The CDR3 DNA sequence: TGCGCCAGCAGTTTTAGCCAAGAGACCCAGTACTTC.

This chain joins TRBV2 and TRBJ2-6, with TRBD1 matching 9 bases. The CDR3 is 14 amino acids. J was trimmed by 4 bases and V by 10 bases; bases with no gene match: 5. In germline, CDR1 is SNHLY, CDR2 FYNNEI. The CDR3 sequence is CATDRGSGANVLTF. The CDR3 DNA reads TGTGCCACCGACAGGGGGTCCGGGGCCAACGTCCTGACTTTC. The whole variable domain, filled in from reference TRBV2 and TRBJ2-6, reads EPEVTQTPSHQVTQMGQEVILRCVPISNHLYFYWYRQILGQKVEFLVSFYNNEISEKSEIFDDQFSVERPDGSNFTLKIRSTKLEDSAMYFCATDRGSGANVLTFGAGSRLTVL.

This chain uses TRBV10-3 with TRBJ1-3; D may be TRBD1 (5 bases). V lost 3 bases to trimming and J lost 5 bases, with 11 bases between them. The CDR3 is 14 amino acids. Germline V gene sequence: CDR1 ENHRY, CDR2 SYGVKD. The CDR3 DNA sequence: TGTGCCATCAGTGAAGACAGTATGAGAAACACCATATATTTT. Its translation: CAISEDSMRNTIYF.

This clone has just one count. The CDR3 spells CASRRLYSNQPQHF. In nucleotides, the CDR3 is TGTGCCAGCCGGAGGCTATATAGCAATCAGCCCCAGCATTTT. V usage is TRBV19 and J usage is TRBJ1-5; unclear D gene. Germline V CDR1 and CDR2: LNHDA, SQIVND (reference sequence). Trimming stripped 9 bases from V and 0 bases from J, with 12 bases between. The CDR3 consists of 14 residues.